The clone carrying this TCR beta chain has more than one count but fewer than ten. Its target is not known. Germline V CDR1 and CDR2: SGHTA, FQGTGA. V gave up 2 bases and J gave up 1 base, with 8 bases separating them. The CDR3 extends over 14 amino acids. The sample belongs to a study of graft-versus-host responses after intestinal transplantation. The wider study: Those transplanted obtained multivisceral, liver-intestinal, or isolated intestinal grafts. The study gave all recipients anti-thymocyte globulin induction, then tacrolimus and steroids for about 3 years.

Repertoires were generated with immunoSEQ multiplex PCR, while TCRdb's copy carries only in-frame clones and drops some. Of 98,000 or so clones listed, around 88% are singletons. Study-level findings and limits: Early HvG declines after transplant were associated with peak circulating GvH clone levels. GvH clones detected in recipient marrow included some appearing first in ileum or blood.

The clonotype originates from a human patient who received an intestinal transplant, so some T cells may come from the graft donor. The sequencing used PBMCs, collected 255 days after intestinal transplant. The chain uses TRBV7-3 and TRBJ1-1, with D perhaps TRBD1 (5 bases). The CDR3 sequence: CASSLGGQNTEAFF. As DNA, the CDR3 is TGTGCCAGCAGCTTAGGAGGACAGAACACTGAAGCTTTCTTT.